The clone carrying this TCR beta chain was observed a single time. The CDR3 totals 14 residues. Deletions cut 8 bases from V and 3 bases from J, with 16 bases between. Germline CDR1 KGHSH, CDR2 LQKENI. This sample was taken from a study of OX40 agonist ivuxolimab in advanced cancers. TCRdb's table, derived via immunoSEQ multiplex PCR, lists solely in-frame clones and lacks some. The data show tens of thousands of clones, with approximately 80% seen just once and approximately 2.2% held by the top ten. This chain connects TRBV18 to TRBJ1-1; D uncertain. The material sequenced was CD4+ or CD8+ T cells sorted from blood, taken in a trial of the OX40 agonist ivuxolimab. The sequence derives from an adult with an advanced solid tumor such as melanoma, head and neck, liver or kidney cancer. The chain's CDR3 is CASAKESADTEAFF. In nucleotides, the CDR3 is TGTGCCAGCGCCAAGGAGTCCGCGGACACTGAAGCTTTCTTT.